Presented here are 10 T cell receptor beta chains from one specimen sequenced in a study of blood T cell repertoires in COVID-19. Repertoires were generated with immunoSEQ multiplex PCR, while TCRdb's copy carries only in-frame clones and drops some. The data hold roughly 100,000 clones, with 84% observed a single time. Sequencing was done on a sample of peripheral blood. These TCRs come from a human donor in a cohort sampled during active COVID-19.

The V call is TRBV5-1, the J call TRBJ1-2, with D maybe TRBD1 (5 bases). Germline V gene data show CDR1 as SGHRS and CDR2 as YFSETQ. This CDR3 contains 16 residues. The V end was cut by 2 bases, the J end by 0 bases, with 14 bases between. The CDR3 coding sequence is TGCGCCAGCAGCTTTATTCCAGGGATCGCTAACTATGGCTACACCTTC. Translated: CASSFIPGIANYGYTF.

The genes are TRBV7-2 and TRBJ2-4, with D possibly being TRBD2 (5 bases). Trimming cost V 2 bases and J 15 bases, with 17 bases left between them. Looked up from germline, CDR1 is SGHTA and CDR2 is FQGNSA. The CDR3 contains 13 residues. CDR3 in amino acids: CASSLREGTQVYF. CDR3 DNA sequence: TGTGCCAGCAGCTTACGCGAGGGCACCCAGGTGTACTTC.

This sequence joins TRBV7-9 and TRBJ1-2, with 7 bases identical to TRBD1. Germline CDR1 is SEHNR and CDR2 is FQNEAQ (reference sequence). The trim removed 5 bases at V and 7 bases at J, leaving 7 bases unmatched. This CDR3 comprises 13 residues. The CDR3 region has the DNA TGTGCCAGCAGCGTCGCAAGGGGGCTTGGCTACACCTTC. Its translation: CASSVARGLGYTF.

The CDR3 DNA sequence: TGTGCCTGGAGTGGCCAGGGGTATAGCAATCAGCCCCAGCATTTT. This codes for CAWSGQGYSNQPQHF. The genes are TRBV30 and TRBJ1-5; maybe TRBD1 (6 bases). The CDR3 length is 15 residues. Germline-derived CDR1 and CDR2 are GTSNPN and SVGIG (reference sequence). V lost 1 base, J lost 0 bases, and 10 bases lay in between.

The V gene is TRBV12-3 or TRBV12-4, the J gene TRBJ2-7, with a tentative D call TRBD1 (6 bases). With 4 bases removed from V and 6 bases from J, the gap between germline ends came to 13 bases. The CDR3 consists of 13 residues. The CDR3 bases are TGTGCCAGCAGTTCCAATTACAGGGTCGAGCAGTACTTC. Protein sequence: CASSSNYRVEQYF.

J is TRBJ1-1 and V is TRBV6-5; 10 nucleotides align to TRBD1. The CDR3 runs to 14 residues. Germline V gene sequence: CDR1 MNHEY, CDR2 SVGAGI. With 6 bases clipped from V and 3 bases from J, the junction kept 4 bases outside the gene matches. The chain's CDR3 is CASRVDRGDTEAFF. The CDR3 DNA reads as TGTGCCAGCAGGGTGGACAGGGGGGACACTGAAGCTTTCTTT.

The chain has TRBV18 and TRBJ2-7; D is ambiguous. V lost 1 base, J lost 0 bases, and 7 bases lay in between. Germline CDR1 KGHSH, CDR2 LQKENI. This CDR3 is built from 14 residues. The CDR3 sequence is CASSPRQDSYEQYF. The CDR3 nucleotides are TGTGCCAGCTCACCACGGCAGGACTCCTACGAGCAGTACTTC.

The CDR3 reads CASSPQTGREQYF. The CDR3, as DNA: TGTGCCAGCTCACCACAAACAGGGCGCGAGCAGTACTTC. The rearrangement joins TRBV18 to TRBJ2-7; perhaps TRBD1 as D (6 bases). The CDR3 runs 13 residues. Germline assignment: CDR1 KGHSH and CDR2 LQKENI. V was pared by 1 base and J by 6 bases, with 10 bases between.

V and J are TRBV7-2 and TRBJ1-2; D uncertain. Germline CDR1 reads SGHTA; CDR2 reads FQGNSA. Between the trimmed V and J ends, which lost 0 bases and 4 bases, there was a span of 6 bases. The CDR3 covers 13 residues. The CDR3 loop reads CASSLASSYGYTF. In DNA form, the CDR3 reads TGTGCCAGCAGCTTAGCATCCAGCTATGGCTACACCTTC.

This rearrangement joins TRBV15 to TRBJ1-4; D call uncertain. Trimming took off 0 bases at V and 5 bases at J, with 10 bases between the two ends. Germline V gene sequence: CDR1 LNHNV, CDR2 YYDKDF (reference sequence). The CDR3 has 15 residues. CDR3 protein: CATSREPTLNEKLFF. For the CDR3, the DNA is TGTGCCACCAGCAGAGAACCGACTCTGAATGAAAAACTGTTTTTT.